Each of the 10 T cell receptor beta chains below was sequenced from the same sample in a study of OX40 agonist ivuxolimab in advanced cancers. This table comes from immunoSEQ multiplex PCR, and its TCRdb copy is limited to in-frame clones, with some not included. The data contain around 41,000 clones, 88% of them seen just once; the ten biggest clones take up approximately 12%. The sequencing here drew on CD4+ or CD8+ T cells sorted from blood, taken in a trial of the OX40 agonist ivuxolimab. The origin of the receptors is an adult with an advanced solid tumor such as melanoma, head and neck, liver or kidney cancer.

In regard to this clone: In the same sample, other DNA sequences code for this CDR3. The chain carries TRBV5-1 and TRBJ1-1, with 9 bases matching TRBD1. The ends lost 3 bases at V and 2 bases at J; junction bases unmatched: 2. Germline lookup yields CDR1 SGHRS and CDR2 YFSETQ. The CDR3 loop spans 14 amino acids. The chain's CDR3 is CASSWGQGNTEAFF. In DNA form, the CDR3 reads TGCGCCAGCAGCTGGGGACAGGGTAACACTGAAGCTTTCTTT. The entire variable domain, with the rest obtained from reference TRBV5-1 and TRBJ1-1, is as follows: KAGVTQTPRYLIKTRGQQVTLSCSPISGHRSVSWYQQTPGQGLQFLFEYFSETQRNKGNFPGRFSGRQFSNSRSEMNVSTLELGDSALYLCASSWGQGNTEAFFGQGTRLTVV.

This chain joins TRBV7-9 and TRBJ2-7, with D possibly TRBD1 on 6 matching bases. Trimming removed 2 bases at V and 2 bases at J, with 13 bases between. Germline CDR1 is SEHNR and CDR2 is FQNEAQ (reference sequence). This CDR3 contains 15 residues. Here the CDR3 DNA reads TGTGCCAGCAGCTTACTATCGGACAGTCCCTACGAGCAGTACTTC. It yields the protein CASSLLSDSPYEQYF. Full variable domain (remainder filled in from reference TRBV7-9 and TRBJ2-7): DTGVSQNPRHKITKRGQNVTFRCDPISEHNRLYWYRQTLGQGPEFLTYFQNEAQLEKSRLLSDRFSAERPKGSFSTLEIQRTEQGDSAMYLCASSLLSDSPYEQYFGPGTRLTVT.

The chain carries TRBV19 and TRBJ2-1, with D maybe TRBD2 (6 bases). CDR1 and CDR2 (germline): LNHDA, SQIVND (reference sequence). V lost 7 bases to trimming and J lost 6 bases, with 10 bases between them. This CDR3 region has 12 residues. The chain's CDR3 is CASTGGLNEQFF. The CDR3 DNA reads TGTGCCAGTACCGGGGGTCTCAATGAGCAGTTCTTC.

The chain combines TRBV7-2 with TRBJ2-3; 8 bases match TRBD1. The V gene's germline CDR1 is SGHTA and CDR2 FQGNSA. The junction had 5 bases not matched to a gene; V was cut back by 5 bases and J by 4 bases. The CDR3 is 14 residues long. The CDR3, as DNA: TGTGCCAGCAGCCACGGACAGGGCGCAGATACGCAGTATTTT. This encodes CASSHGQGADTQYF. The full variable domain, in which reference TRBV7-2 and TRBJ2-3 provide the parts outside the CDR3, is GAGVSQSPSNKVTEKGKDVELRCDPISGHTALYWYRQSLGQGLEFLIYFQGNSAPDKSGLPSDRFSAERTGGSVSTLTIQRTQQEDSAVYLCASSHGQGADTQYFGPGTRLTVL.

This chain links TRBV19 with TRBJ2-7; TRBD2 matches at 8 bases. Trimming cost V 3 bases and J 4 bases; bases outside gene matches: 5. The germline V gene encodes CDR1 LNHDA and CDR2 SQIVND (reference sequence). The CDR3 sequence is 14 residues long. Here the CDR3 reads CASSMRGAVYEQYF. CDR3 sequence (DNA): TGTGCCAGTAGTATGCGGGGGGCTGTGTACGAGCAGTACTTC.

The chain combines TRBV7-9 with TRBJ1-1; D perhaps matches TRBD1 (5 bases). Trimming pared 3 bases from V and 0 bases from J, leaving 11 bases between. CDR3 length equals 15 residues. Per germline, CDR1 SEHNR and CDR2 FQNEAQ (reference sequence). The CDR3 DNA reads TGTGCCAGCAGCTTTCTACAGGCCATGAACACTGAAGCTTTCTTT. It yields the protein CASSFLQAMNTEAFF.

V and J are TRBV18 and TRBJ1-1, with D tentatively TRBD1 (5 bases). The CDR3 sequence is 13 residues long. V was cut by 0 bases and J by 6 bases, with 8 bases left in between. Per germline, CDR1 KGHSH and CDR2 LQKENI. The CDR3 bases are TGTGCCAGCTCACCACCTCGGGGCCCTGAAGCTTTCTTT. Its protein product is CASSPPRGPEAFF. Using reference TRBV18 and TRBJ1-1 for the parts outside the CDR3, the full variable domain is NAGVMQNPRHLVRRRGQEARLRCSPMKGHSHVYWYRQLPEEGLKFMVYLQKENIIDESGMPKERFSAEFPKEGPSILRIQQVVRGDSAAYFCASSPPRGPEAFFGQGTRLTVV.

Of note for this clone: One end of the junction is discordant with germline, which a read error may explain. The rearrangement uses TRBV28 and TRBJ1-5; tentative D call: TRBD1 (5 bases). Germline CDR1 is MDHEN and CDR2 is SYDVKM. CDR3 size: 14 residues. CDR3 sequence (DNA): TGTGCCAGCTGTTTGGTCTCGAGGGGTCAGCCCCAGCATTTT. Protein: CASCLVSRGQPQHF. The full variable domain, completed using reference TRBV28 and TRBJ1-5, is DVKVTQSSRYLVKRTGEKVFLECVQDMDHENMFWYRQDPGLGLRLIYFSYDVKMKEKGDIPEGYSVSREKKERFSLILESASTNQTSMYLCASCLVSRGQPQHFGDGTRLSIL.

In DNA, the CDR3 is TGTGCCAGCAGCCCGGTCGCAGATAATGAAAAACTGTTTTTT. Its protein is CASSPVADNEKLFF. The chain recombines TRBV5-6 with TRBJ1-4; no definite D call. The CDR3 covers 14 residues. Trimming cost V 4 bases and J 4 bases, with 11 bases left between them. Germline V gene lookup returns CDR1 SGHDT and CDR2 YYEEEE. The entire variable domain, with the rest obtained from reference TRBV5-6 and TRBJ1-4, is as follows: DAGVTQSPTHLIKTRGQQVTLRCSPKSGHDTVSWYQQALGQGPQFIFQYYEEEERQRGNFPDRFSGHQFPNYSSELNVNALLLGDSALYLCASSPVADNEKLFFGSGTQLSVL.

The CDR3 here is CASSLNLLNYGYTF. The CDR3 DNA sequence: TGCGCCAGCAGCTTGAATCTGCTTAACTATGGCTACACCTTC. V gene TRBV5-1 combines with J gene TRBJ1-2; the D is unclear. V was pared by 1 base and J by 1 base, with 8 bases between. The V gene's germline CDR1 is SGHRS and CDR2 YFSETQ. This CDR3 has 14 amino acids.